The rows below give T cell receptor beta chains drawn from one sample of a study of T-cell memory formation after mild COVID-19. One entry per CDR3 protein results from TCRdb running MiXCR on the 5' RACE reads. The sample comprises about 430,000 distinct CDR3 sequences, 20% to 25% of which are singletons, and about 8.7% rests with the top ten. Sequencing was performed on PBMCs or a T cell subset sorted from them (not recorded which). The receptors were gathered from an adult woman who had mild COVID-19 (a few samples of this study predate the infection). Cell type and time point are not known. The CDR3 runs from the conserved cysteine through the conserved F or W. Fields, in order: J gene, clone size, V gene, D gene, CDR3 DNA, CDR3 protein. D genes are given only for firm matches. Not every row has a clone size; where given, it reads once, few, many or a size class.

j_gene: TRBJ2-2; abundance: few; v_gene: TRBV4-1; d_gene: .; CDR3nt: TGCGCCAGCAGCCAGGGGGGGCTGGTGCTGTTTTTT; CDR3aa: CASSQGGLVLFF
j_gene: TRBJ2-2; abundance: .; v_gene: TRBV11-2; d_gene: .; CDR3nt: TGTGCCGGCCAGCGGGCGACAACGAACACCGGGGAGCTGTTTTTT; CDR3aa: CAGQRATTNTGELFF
j_gene: TRBJ2-5; abundance: .; v_gene: TRBV7-2; d_gene: .; CDR3nt: TGTGCCAGCAGCTTAGGGCGGGTGGAGACCCAGTACTTC; CDR3aa: CASSLGRVETQYF
j_gene: TRBJ2-1; abundance: few; v_gene: TRBV5-1; d_gene: TRBD1; CDR3nt: TGCGCCAGCGGACTTCGGACAGGGTCCTACAATGAGCAGTTCTTC; CDR3aa: CASGLRTGSYNEQFF
j_gene: TRBJ1-2; abundance: .; v_gene: TRBV7-2; d_gene: TRBD1; CDR3nt: TGTGCCAGCAGCCCGGACAGGGTTAGCTATGGCTACACCTTC; CDR3aa: CASSPDRVSYGYTF
j_gene: TRBJ2-7; abundance: few; v_gene: TRBV18; d_gene: TRBD1; CDR3nt: TGTGCCAGCTCACCTTTAGACAGGGGCCACGAGCAGTACTTC; CDR3aa: CASSPLDRGHEQYF
j_gene: TRBJ2-1; abundance: .; v_gene: TRBV4-1; d_gene: TRBD2; CDR3nt: TGCGCCAGCAGCCAAGTTTGGGGACGGTACGGAGCGGGGCGCTCCTACAATGAGCAGTTCTTC; CDR3aa: CASSQVWGRYGAGRSYNEQFF
j_gene: TRBJ1-2; abundance: .; v_gene: TRBV9; d_gene: .; CDR3nt: TGTGCCAGCAGCGTAGGATCTGGGGGGCTGGACTATGGCTACACCTTC; CDR3aa: CASSVGSGGLDYGYTF
j_gene: TRBJ2-7; abundance: few; v_gene: TRBV12-3/TRBV12-4; d_gene: TRBD2; CDR3nt: TGTGCCAGCAGTCCTCAACTAGGGGCGGGGGGCCAGTCAAAGGGCTACGAGCAGTACTTC; CDR3aa: CASSPQLGAGGQSKGYEQYF
j_gene: TRBJ2-1; abundance: .; v_gene: TRBV7-9; d_gene: TRBD1; CDR3nt: TGTGCCAGCAGCAGGAAACCCGGGACAGGGGGATACAATGAGCAGTTCTTC; CDR3aa: CASSRKPGTGGYNEQFF
j_gene: TRBJ2-1; abundance: .; v_gene: TRBV29-1; d_gene: TRBD1; CDR3nt: TGCAGCGTTGACGGGGGACAGGGGAGGAATGAGCAGTTCTTC; CDR3aa: CSVDGGQGRNEQFF
j_gene: TRBJ2-7; abundance: .; v_gene: TRBV5-4; d_gene: TRBD1; CDR3nt: TGTGCCAGCAGCCCGTTGCCGGGACAGGGGACCTACGAGCAGTACTTC; CDR3aa: CASSPLPGQGTYEQYF
j_gene: TRBJ2-1; abundance: few; v_gene: TRBV18; d_gene: .; CDR3nt: TGTGCCAGCTCACCACGTTCGGAGGGCAATGAGCAGTTCTTC; CDR3aa: CASSPRSEGNEQFF
j_gene: TRBJ2-3; abundance: few; v_gene: TRBV6-5; d_gene: .; CDR3nt: TGTGCCAGCAGCCGAACTAGCATCGATACGCAGTATTTT; CDR3aa: CASSRTSIDTQYF
j_gene: TRBJ2-1; abundance: many; v_gene: TRBV5-5; d_gene: .; CDR3nt: TGTGCCAGCAGCTTGGTGCACAATGAGCAGTTCTTC; CDR3aa: CASSLVHNEQFF
j_gene: TRBJ2-1; abundance: few; v_gene: TRBV12-3/TRBV12-4; d_gene: .; CDR3nt: TGTGCCAGCAGTTTAGCGGCGGCCGGGGATGAGCAGTTCTTC; CDR3aa: CASSLAAAGDEQFF
j_gene: TRBJ1-2; abundance: .; v_gene: TRBV5-1; d_gene: .; CDR3nt: TGCGCCAGCAGCTACGAGGGAATGGATGGCTACACCTTC; CDR3aa: CASSYEGMDGYTF
j_gene: TRBJ2-7; abundance: .; v_gene: TRBV16; d_gene: .; CDR3nt: TGTGCCAGCAGCCAGTGGGACGGCTACGAGCAGTACTTC; CDR3aa: CASSQWDGYEQYF
j_gene: TRBJ2-1; abundance: few; v_gene: TRBV10-3; d_gene: .; CDR3nt: TGTGCCAGTCTGCCCGGACTTGCTACAGGTGAGCAGTTCTTC; CDR3aa: CASLPGLATGEQFF
j_gene: TRBJ2-7; abundance: .; v_gene: TRBV28; d_gene: TRBD1; CDR3nt: TGTGCCAGCAGCACAACCGGGACAGGGATTCCAGGCGAGCAGTACTTC; CDR3aa: CASSTTGTGIPGEQYF
j_gene: TRBJ2-7; abundance: .; v_gene: TRBV5-1; d_gene: TRBD2; CDR3nt: TGCGCCAGCAGCTACTTAAGCGGGGGACTCTACGAGCAGTACTTC; CDR3aa: CASSYLSGGLYEQYF
j_gene: TRBJ1-4; abundance: few; v_gene: TRBV5-6; d_gene: TRBD1; CDR3nt: TGTGCCAGCAGCCCCCAGGGGGCGGCTAATGAAAAACTGTTTTTT; CDR3aa: CASSPQGAANEKLFF
j_gene: TRBJ2-5; abundance: few; v_gene: TRBV27; d_gene: .; CDR3nt: TGTGCCAGCAGTTCCGGACTCAGGGAGACCCAGTACTTC; CDR3aa: CASSSGLRETQYF
j_gene: TRBJ1-1; abundance: few; v_gene: TRBV29-1; d_gene: .; CDR3nt: TGCAGCGTTCAAGCCGGAGTCACTGAAGCTTTCTTT; CDR3aa: CSVQAGVTEAFF
j_gene: TRBJ1-1; abundance: .; v_gene: TRBV7-9; d_gene: TRBD1; CDR3nt: TGTGCCAGCAGCTTAGATCGGACAGGGTGGATGAACACTGAAGCTTTCTTT; CDR3aa: CASSLDRTGWMNTEAFF
j_gene: TRBJ1-1; abundance: few; v_gene: TRBV5-1; d_gene: TRBD1; CDR3nt: TGCGCCAGCAGCCCTACAGGGGTACTCACTGAAGCTTTCTTT; CDR3aa: CASSPTGVLTEAFF
j_gene: TRBJ2-3; abundance: few; v_gene: TRBV12-3/TRBV12-4; d_gene: .; CDR3nt: TGTGCCAGCAGCCGTCTGGATGGAGATACGCAGTATTTT; CDR3aa: CASSRLDGDTQYF
j_gene: TRBJ2-1; abundance: .; v_gene: TRBV3-1; d_gene: TRBD2; CDR3nt: TGTGCCAGCAGCCAAATACTAGCGGGGCCCTACAATGAGCAGTTCTTC; CDR3aa: CASSQILAGPYNEQFF
j_gene: TRBJ1-1; abundance: few; v_gene: TRBV12-3/TRBV12-4; d_gene: .; CDR3nt: TGTGCCAGCAGTTTATCGGATGAAGCTTTCTTT; CDR3aa: CASSLSDEAFF
j_gene: TRBJ2-6; abundance: .; v_gene: TRBV20-1; d_gene: .; CDR3nt: TGCAGTGCCCCGCCGACCAGGACTGGGGCCAACGTCCTGACTTTC; CDR3aa: CSAPPTRTGANVLTF
j_gene: TRBJ2-3; abundance: once; v_gene: TRBV7-6; d_gene: TRBD2; CDR3nt: TGTGCCAGCAGCTTAGCAGGCGGGGGGGTCACAGATACGCAGTATTTT; CDR3aa: CASSLAGGGVTDTQYF
j_gene: TRBJ2-3; abundance: few; v_gene: TRBV27; d_gene: .; CDR3nt: TGTGCCAGCAGCTCCCTAAGTGGGAGGGGGTTCACAGATACGCAGTATTTT; CDR3aa: CASSSLSGRGFTDTQYF
j_gene: TRBJ1-4; abundance: .; v_gene: TRBV5-1; d_gene: .; CDR3nt: TGCGCCAGCAGCCCCGACAGGTCAGAAGAAAAACTGTTTTTT; CDR3aa: CASSPDRSEEKLFF
j_gene: TRBJ2-1; abundance: few; v_gene: TRBV20-1; d_gene: TRBD2; CDR3nt: TGCAGTGCTAGAAGCCCCCCGGGAGGGGCTAGGAATGAGCAGTTCTTC; CDR3aa: CSARSPPGGARNEQFF
j_gene: TRBJ1-1; abundance: .; v_gene: TRBV12-3/TRBV12-4; d_gene: .; CDR3nt: TGTGCCAGCATTTCGACGCCAGCGGGCAGGGCAACTGAAGCTTTCTTT; CDR3aa: CASISTPAGRATEAFF
j_gene: TRBJ2-3; abundance: .; v_gene: TRBV9; d_gene: TRBD1; CDR3nt: TGTGCCAGCAGCCCAAGCTGGGACAGAGGCACAGATACGCAGTATTTT; CDR3aa: CASSPSWDRGTDTQYF
j_gene: TRBJ1-2; abundance: few; v_gene: TRBV7-2; d_gene: .; CDR3nt: TGTGCCAGCAGCTTAGCGGCGGGCTACACCTTC; CDR3aa: CASSLAAGYTF
j_gene: TRBJ1-5; abundance: few; v_gene: TRBV7-9; d_gene: .; CDR3nt: TGTGCCAGCAGCTTACGCACAGCCCATAGCAATCAGCCCCAGCATTTT; CDR3aa: CASSLRTAHSNQPQHF
j_gene: TRBJ1-3; abundance: .; v_gene: TRBV20-1; d_gene: .; CDR3nt: TGCAGTGCTAGAGGCGGGAGTAGCGGAAACACCATATATTTT; CDR3aa: CSARGGSSGNTIYF
j_gene: TRBJ1-6; abundance: .; v_gene: TRBV10-2; d_gene: TRBD1; CDR3nt: TGCGCCAGCAGTGATCGGCCTCCAGGGGGTGGTTCACCCCTCCACTTT; CDR3aa: CASSDRPPGGGSPLHF
j_gene: TRBJ1-6; abundance: few; v_gene: TRBV12-3/TRBV12-4; d_gene: TRBD1; CDR3nt: TGTGCCAGCAGTCCTAAGGGACAGGGTTCGGCACCCCTCCACTTT; CDR3aa: CASSPKGQGSAPLHF
j_gene: TRBJ2-3; abundance: .; v_gene: TRBV20-1; d_gene: .; CDR3nt: TGCAGTGCTAGAGATTCGGGGCAGGGTGGTACAGATACGCAGTATTTT; CDR3aa: CSARDSGQGGTDTQYF
j_gene: TRBJ2-2; abundance: .; v_gene: TRBV7-9; d_gene: .; CDR3nt: TGTGCCAGCAGCCACGGACAGAACACCGGGGAGCTGTTTTTT; CDR3aa: CASSHGQNTGELFF
j_gene: TRBJ2-7; abundance: few; v_gene: TRBV6-2/TRBV6-3; d_gene: TRBD2; CDR3nt: TGTGCCAGCAGTTACAGCGGGGCTTTCCACGAGCAGTACTTC; CDR3aa: CASSYSGAFHEQYF
j_gene: TRBJ1-4; abundance: few; v_gene: TRBV12-3/TRBV12-4; d_gene: .; CDR3nt: TGTGCCAGCAGCAAACGGACGGGCGGTATTGAAAAACTGTTTTTT; CDR3aa: CASSKRTGGIEKLFF
j_gene: TRBJ2-7; abundance: once; v_gene: TRBV7-8; d_gene: TRBD1; CDR3nt: TGTGCCAGCAGTTGGGACCCCCAGGGGGACGAGCAGTACTTC; CDR3aa: CASSWDPQGDEQYF
j_gene: TRBJ1-6; abundance: many; v_gene: TRBV20-1; d_gene: TRBD1; CDR3nt: TGCAGTGCTGAGATTTCGGGACAGGGGAATTCACCCCTCCACTTT; CDR3aa: CSAEISGQGNSPLHF
j_gene: TRBJ2-4; abundance: many; v_gene: TRBV4-3; d_gene: TRBD2; CDR3nt: TGCGCCAGCAGCCAAGATGGCGTTCGGGCGGGAGGCGCAAACATTCAGTACTTC; CDR3aa: CASSQDGVRAGGANIQYF
j_gene: TRBJ2-3; abundance: .; v_gene: TRBV24-1; d_gene: .; CDR3nt: TGTGCCACCAGTGATTTAAGGGAGTCGGGAGATACGCAGTATTTT; CDR3aa: CATSDLRESGDTQYF
j_gene: TRBJ2-5; abundance: .; v_gene: TRBV15; d_gene: .; CDR3nt: TGTGCCACCAGCAGAGTAACGGAACCTCGAGAGACCCAGTACTTC; CDR3aa: CATSRVTEPRETQYF
j_gene: TRBJ2-3; abundance: .; v_gene: TRBV5-1; d_gene: .; CDR3nt: TGCGCCAGCAGCTTTGGTTCGGGTACAAGGGATACGCAGTATTTT; CDR3aa: CASSFGSGTRDTQYF
j_gene: TRBJ2-7; abundance: .; v_gene: TRBV4-1; d_gene: TRBD2; CDR3nt: TGCGCCAGCAGACATCTAGCGGGGAGCTCCTACGAGCAGTACTTC; CDR3aa: CASRHLAGSSYEQYF
j_gene: TRBJ1-5; abundance: few; v_gene: TRBV12-3/TRBV12-4; d_gene: TRBD1; CDR3nt: TGTGCCAGCAGACCGGACAGGGGTAGCAATCAGCCCCAGCATTTT; CDR3aa: CASRPDRGSNQPQHF
j_gene: TRBJ2-2; abundance: .; v_gene: TRBV20-1; d_gene: .; CDR3nt: TGCAGTGTCACCGCAACGAACACCGGGGAGCTGTTTTTT; CDR3aa: CSVTATNTGELFF
j_gene: TRBJ2-5; abundance: .; v_gene: TRBV6-5; d_gene: .; CDR3nt: TGTGCCAGCGCTAGGCGGTCAAACCAAGAGACCCAGTACTTC; CDR3aa: CASARRSNQETQYF
j_gene: TRBJ1-1; abundance: few; v_gene: TRBV12-3/TRBV12-4; d_gene: .; CDR3nt: TGTGCCAGCAGCCAAGGAACAGGCGGTCGTGAAACTTTCTTT; CDR3aa: CASSQGTGGRETFF
j_gene: TRBJ1-1; abundance: few; v_gene: TRBV5-1; d_gene: .; CDR3nt: TGCGCCAGCAGCTTGGGGTGGGGGCAGGGGTCGTCTGAAGCTTTCTTT; CDR3aa: CASSLGWGQGSSEAFF
j_gene: TRBJ2-5; abundance: .; v_gene: TRBV7-2; d_gene: TRBD2; CDR3nt: TGTGCCAGCAGCTTAGATCCCGGGAGGGCCGTGGAGACCCAGTACTTC; CDR3aa: CASSLDPGRAVETQYF
j_gene: TRBJ2-1; abundance: few; v_gene: TRBV12-5; d_gene: .; CDR3nt: TGTGCTAGTGGTTTGGTGGGACTTTCCTACAATGAGCAGTTCTTC; CDR3aa: CASGLVGLSYNEQFF